This T cell receptor beta chain was observed in a study of intratumoral heterogeneity in liver cancer. Across the whole study: Most patients were male, with a median age of around 58 years.

Points from the study as a whole: Tumor-infiltrating lymphocytes were acknowledged as under-represented in the sampling.

Patients had early-stage hepatocellular carcinoma, untreated before resection. Sampled areas showed no macroscopic necrosis or hemorrhage. For this clone: Its antigen is still unknown.

CDR3 length equals 14 residues. V lost 3 bases and J lost 4, with 9 bases in between. CDR1 SGHTA and CDR2 FQGNSA come from the germline V gene. Libraries were prepared by immunoSEQ multiplex PCR; TCRdb keeps only in-frame clonotypes and omits some of them. The sample carries about 20,000 clones, roughly 73% recorded once. The specimen comprised tumor-adjacent normal tissue, sampled before any cancer treatment. The chain employs TRBV7-2 and TRBJ2-2, with D possibly TRBD1 on 5 matching bases. This sequence originates from a woman between 70 and 85 years old with hepatocellular carcinoma. The CDR3 coding sequence is TGTGCCAGCAGCTTCCGGACACGCACCGGGGAGCTGTTTTTT. This encodes CASSFRTRTGELFF.